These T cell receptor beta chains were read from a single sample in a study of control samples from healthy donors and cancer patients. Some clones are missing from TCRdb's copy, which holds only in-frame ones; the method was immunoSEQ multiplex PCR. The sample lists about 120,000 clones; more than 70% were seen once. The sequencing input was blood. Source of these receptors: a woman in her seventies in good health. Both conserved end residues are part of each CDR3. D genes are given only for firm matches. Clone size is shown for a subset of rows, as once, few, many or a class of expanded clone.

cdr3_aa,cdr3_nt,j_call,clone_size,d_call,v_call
CASVVRWDTEAFF,TGTGCCAGCGTGGTCCGGTGGGACACTGAAGCTTTCTTT,TRBJ1-1,.,.,TRBV2
CASSLGSNQPQHF,TGCGCCAGCAGCCTAGGAAGCAATCAGCCCCAGCATTTT,TRBJ1-5,.,.,TRBV5-1
CASSSGGTSPGYTF,TGCGCCAGCAGCTCCGGGGGAACCTCACCTGGCTACACCTTC,TRBJ1-2,.,.,TRBV5-1
CASSPQSGTDTQYF,TGTGCCAGCAGCCCTCAGTCGGGTACAGATACGCAGTATTTT,TRBJ2-3,.,.,TRBV9
CASSLGQGAYNEQFF,TGCGCCAGCAGCCTGGGACAGGGGGCCTACAATGAGCAGTTCTTC,TRBJ2-1,.,TRBD1,TRBV5-1
CASARGTGLGNQPQHF,TGCGCCAGCGCGAGAGGGACAGGGCTTGGAAATCAGCCCCAGCATTTT,TRBJ1-5,.,TRBD1,TRBV23-1
CASNGTSSNGTEAFF,TGTGCCAGCAACGGGACAAGCTCGAACGGGACTGAAGCTTTCTTT,TRBJ1-1,.,.,TRBV2
CASSLRDSQRRGYTF,TGTGCCAGCAGTCTACGGGACAGCCAGCGTCGGGGCTACACCTTC,TRBJ1-2,.,TRBD1,TRBV6-5
CASSTMLYGYTF,TGTGCCAGCTCTACCATGCTCTATGGCTACACCTTC,TRBJ1-2,.,.,TRBV28
CASRLDSNQPQHF,TGTGCCAGCAGATTGGACAGCAATCAGCCCCAGCATTTT,TRBJ1-5,.,.,TRBV6-5
CASSLRAGVTLTGELFF,TGTGCCAGCAGCCTCCGAGCGGGAGTTACCCTCACCGGGGAGCTGTTTTTT,TRBJ2-2,.,TRBD2,TRBV7-6
CASRREGQMNTEAFF,TGTGCCAGCAGGAGAGAGGGGCAGATGAACACTGAAGCTTTCTTT,TRBJ1-1,.,.,TRBV2
CASSKGQGANTEAFF,TGTGCCAGCAGCAAAGGACAGGGGGCTAACACTGAAGCTTTCTTT,TRBJ1-1,.,TRBD1,TRBV9
CASSLGQPNYGYTF,TGTGCCAGCAGCTTGGGACAGCCTAACTATGGCTACACCTTC,TRBJ1-2,.,.,TRBV5-6
CASRRSVGEKLFF,TGTGCCAGCAGGCGGAGCGTGGGGGAAAAACTGTTTTTT,TRBJ1-4,few,.,TRBV11-2
CASRDTNTEAFF,TGCGCCAGCAGGGACACGAACACTGAAGCTTTCTTT,TRBJ1-1,.,.,TRBV5-1
CASSLGETGSEAFF,TGTGCCAGCAGCTTAGGGGAAACTGGGAGTGAAGCTTTCTTT,TRBJ1-1,.,.,TRBV7-2
CASSLSPHRVDTEAFF,TGTGCCAGCAGTTTATCCCCCCACAGGGTGGACACTGAAGCTTTCTTT,TRBJ1-1,medium-sized,.,TRBV27
CASSLAGGEGTEAFF,TGCGCCAGCAGCTTGGCCGGGGGCGAGGGCACTGAAGCTTTCTTT,TRBJ1-1,.,.,TRBV5-1
CAFTTLGAPSYNEQFF,TGTGCCTTTACCACGCTGGGGGCCCCCTCCTACAATGAGCAGTTCTTC,TRBJ2-1,.,.,TRBV19
CASSWRQGDEAFF,TGTGCCAGCAGCTGGAGACAGGGGGATGAAGCTTTCTTT,TRBJ1-1,.,TRBD1,TRBV7-9
CASSLVTDYEQYF,TGTGCCAGCAGCTTAGTGACAGATTACGAGCAGTACTTC,TRBJ2-7,.,.,TRBV7-2
CASSYQGTNYGYTF,TGTGCCAGCAGTTACCAGGGGACCAACTATGGCTACACCTTC,TRBJ1-2,.,.,TRBV6-5
CASSLEGVHTEAFF,TGTGCCAGCAGCCTGGAGGGGGTTCACACTGAAGCTTTCTTT,TRBJ1-1,.,.,TRBV5-4
CASSLDNVGGNTIYF,TGCGCCAGCAGCTTGGACAACGTCGGGGGAAACACCATATATTTT,TRBJ1-3,.,.,TRBV5-1
CASSQDRPGNTGELFF,TGTGCCAGCAGCCAAGACAGGCCAGGGAACACCGGGGAGCTGTTTTTT,TRBJ2-2,few,.,TRBV3-1/TRBV3-2
CASSFRLAGRGDTQYF,TGTGCCAGCAGCTTCAGACTAGCGGGGAGGGGAGATACGCAGTATTTT,TRBJ2-3,.,TRBD2,TRBV11-2
CASSSRGVRDYGYTF,TGTGCCAGCAGCTCTCGGGGGGTTCGAGACTATGGCTACACCTTC,TRBJ1-2,.,.,TRBV28
CASSTPLADASTDTQYF,TGTGCCAGCAGCACCCCCCTAGCGGACGCTAGCACAGATACGCAGTATTTT,TRBJ2-3,.,TRBD2,TRBV11-2
CSASNTGVSEAFF,TGCAGTGCTAGTAACACTGGGGTCTCTGAAGCTTTCTTT,TRBJ1-1,.,.,TRBV20-1
CASSHGLAAYYNEQFF,TGTGCCAGCAGCCATGGACTAGCGGCTTACTACAATGAGCAGTTCTTC,TRBJ2-1,.,TRBD2,TRBV3-1/TRBV3-2
CASSPMLTGYSYGYTF,TGCGCCAGCAGCCCGATGCTGACAGGGTACAGCTATGGCTACACCTTC,TRBJ1-2,.,TRBD1,TRBV4-1
CASSLEGINSPLHF,TGTGCCAGCAGCTTAGAAGGGATAAATTCACCCCTCCACTTT,TRBJ1-6,.,.,TRBV7-9
CASSIKDRGTEAFF,TGTGCCAGCTCAATAAAGGACAGGGGGACTGAAGCTTTCTTT,TRBJ1-1,.,TRBD1,TRBV18
CASTLGPRGELFF,TGTGCCAGCACCTTGGGGCCTAGAGGGGAGCTGTTTTTT,TRBJ2-2,.,.,TRBV6-5
CASSLGRQGYEQYF,TGTGCCAGCAGCTTAGGAAGACAGGGGTACGAGCAGTACTTC,TRBJ2-7,.,TRBD1,TRBV7-9
CASSVGQGMRNTEAFF,TGTGCCAGCAGCGTAGGGCAGGGGATGAGAAACACTGAAGCTTTCTTT,TRBJ1-1,once,.,TRBV9
CASSQDGDQPQHF,TGTGCCAGCAGCCAAGATGGGGATCAGCCCCAGCATTTT,TRBJ1-5,.,.,TRBV4-2
CASSPTGSYEQYF,TGTGCCAGCTCACCAACAGGTTCCTACGAGCAGTACTTC,TRBJ2-7,.,.,TRBV18
CASSLSPGINEKLFF,TGTGCCAGCAGTTTATCCCCAGGGATTAATGAAAAACTGTTTTTT,TRBJ1-4,once,.,TRBV27
CASSLTGTGTYEQYF,TGTGCCAGCAGCTTGACCGGGACAGGAACTTACGAGCAGTACTTC,TRBJ2-7,.,TRBD1,TRBV5-5
CASSLNEQFF,TGTGCCAGCAGTTTAAATGAGCAGTTCTTC,TRBJ2-1,.,.,TRBV12-3/TRBV12-4
CASSFLAEYGYTF,TGTGCCAGCAGTTTTCTGGCAGAATATGGCTACACCTTC,TRBJ1-2,.,.,TRBV12-3/TRBV12-4
CASSERPGGSTDTQYF,TGTGCCAGCAGTGAACGGCCGGGGGGATCGACAGATACGCAGTATTTT,TRBJ2-3,.,TRBD2,TRBV6-1
CASSLSQGELAEAFF,TGTGCCAGCTCACTCTCACAGGGGGAGCTTGCTGAAGCTTTCTTT,TRBJ1-1,few,TRBD1,TRBV18
CSASLGEVDYGYTF,TGCAGTGCTAGTCTCGGGGAAGTGGACTATGGCTACACCTTC,TRBJ1-2,.,.,TRBV20-1
CASGPPSPWGQPQHF,TGTGCCAGCGGCCCCCCTAGCCCGTGGGGTCAGCCCCAGCATTTT,TRBJ1-5,.,.,TRBV6-5
CASSLPGGRPQHF,TGTGCCAGCAGTCTTCCGGGGGGTCGGCCCCAGCATTTT,TRBJ1-5,.,.,TRBV6-6
CASSPSDRGGTEAFF,TGTGCCAGCAGCCCCTCGGACAGGGGCGGAACTGAAGCTTTCTTT,TRBJ1-1,.,TRBD1,TRBV7-3
CASSRDGGLGYTF,TGTGCCAGTAGTAGGGACGGGGGCCTTGGCTACACCTTC,TRBJ1-2,.,.,TRBV19
CASSWWGSGGPHNEQFF,TGTGCCAGCAGCTGGTGGGGGAGCGGGGGGCCCCACAATGAGCAGTTCTTC,TRBJ2-1,.,TRBD2,TRBV7-9
CASSGSQGSALHF,TGCGCCAGCAGCGGCAGCCAGGGTTCAGCCCTCCACTTT,TRBJ1-6,.,.,TRBV10-2
CASSFSRGHEQYF,TGTGCCAGCAGCTTCAGCAGGGGCCACGAGCAGTACTTC,TRBJ2-7,.,.,TRBV11-3
CATTRGENSPLHF,TGTGCCACGACGAGGGGGGAAAATTCACCCCTCCACTTT,TRBJ1-6,.,.,TRBV9